These 18 T cell receptor beta chains were sequenced from one sample in a study of blood T cell repertoires in COVID-19. Using immunoSEQ multiplex PCR, the repertoire was profiled, and TCRdb retains in-frame clones only, with some absent. The sample shows approximately 46,000 clones, about nine tenths of them seen only once. Sequencing was carried out using peripheral blood. The receptors here all came from a man aged 65 to 85 with active COVID-19.

The rearrangement joins TRBV10-1 to TRBJ2-7; 10 bases match TRBD1. CDR3 length equals 15 residues. V lost 3 bases to trimming and J lost 4 bases; unmatched junction nucleotides: 6. CDR1 and CDR2 from the germline V gene are WNHNN and SYGVQD (reference sequence). CDR3 in amino acids: CASSDFRTGGYEQYF. DNA for the CDR3: TGCGCCAGCAGTGATTTCCGGACAGGGGGGTACGAGCAGTACTTC.

The chain is built from TRBV2 and TRBJ1-2, with TRBD1 matching over 9 bases. The CDR3 runs 14 residues. The V segment lost 7 bases and the J segment 4 bases; nucleotides outside the gene matches: 7. Germline lookup yields CDR1 SNHLY and CDR2 FYNNEI. The CDR3 loop reads CASNYRGLVYGYTF. The CDR3 nucleotides are TGTGCCAGCAATTACAGGGGGCTCGTCTATGGCTACACCTTC.

The V gene is TRBV6-2 or TRBV6-3, the J gene TRBJ2-5; D might be TRBD2 (6 bases). The CDR3 runs 17 residues. Trimming left V 0 bases short and J 3 bases short, with 17 bases between. CDR1 is MNHEY and CDR2 is SVGEGT in the germline V gene. CDR3 DNA sequence: TGTGCCAGCAGTTACTCGAGTTTACTAGCTACTAAAGAGACCCAGTACTTC. Translating gives CASSYSSLLATKETQYF.

The chain joins TRBV12-3 or TRBV12-4 to TRBJ2-1; D might be TRBD1 (5 bases). V was cut by 5 bases and J by 8 bases, with 10 bases left in between. The CDR3 contains 12 residues. CDR3 DNA: TGTGCCAGCAGTCCTCAGGGTTATGAGCAGTTCTTC. It codes for CASSPQGYEQFF.

The V and J genes are TRBV4-1 and TRBJ2-1; 10 bases align to TRBD2. CDR1 and CDR2 (germline): MGHRA, YSYEKL. This CDR3 region has 16 residues. V lost 1 base and J lost 7; bases outside the gene matches: 7. The CDR3 bases are TGCGCCAGCAGCCAAGTGGAGCGGGGGGGCGGGAATGAGCAGTTCTTC. Its protein is CASSQVERGGGNEQFF.

This clone was seen just once. CDR3 protein: CASSHISREKLFF. CDR3 DNA sequence: TGTGCCAGCAGCCACATTTCGAGGGAAAAACTGTTTTTT. This rearrangement joins TRBV5-4 to TRBJ1-4; D ambiguous. Germline V CDR1 and CDR2: SGHNT, YYREEE (reference sequence). The CDR3 contains 13 residues. The V end lost 4 bases, the J end lost 8 bases, and 12 bases lay between the germline ends. The variable domain in full, with the rest retrieved from reference TRBV5-4 and TRBJ1-4, is ETGVTQSPTHLIKTRGQQVTLRCSSQSGHNTVSWYQQALGQGPQFIFQYYREEENGRGNFPPRFSGLQFPNYSSELNVNALELDDSALYLCASSHISREKLFFGSGTQLSVL.

The chain carries TRBV6-2 or TRBV6-3 and TRBJ1-2; D not resolved. Trimming took 2 bases from V and 13 from J, leaving 14 bases between them. CDR3 size: 12 residues. Germline V gene lookup returns CDR1 MNHEY and CDR2 SVGEGT. DNA of the CDR3: TGTGCCAGCAGTTACGGGGAGACTCGTCTCACCTTC. Protein product: CASSYGETRLTF.

V usage is TRBV6-4 and J usage is TRBJ2-2; 9 bases match TRBD1. The germline V gene has CDR1 MRHNA and CDR2 SNTAGT. The CDR3 runs 15 residues. V lost 6 bases to trimming and J lost 2 bases; unmatched junction nucleotides: 4. CDR3: CASSHTGGNTGELFF. Written as DNA, the CDR3 is TGTGCCAGCAGCCATACAGGGGGCAACACCGGGGAGCTGTTTTTT.

V gene TRBV5-4 combines with J gene TRBJ2-5; 8 bases agree with TRBD1. The CDR3 covers 16 residues. The J segment lost 4 bases and the V segment lost 0 bases, leaving 8 bases of the junction unmatched. Germline V gene data show CDR1 as SGHNT and CDR2 as YYREEE (reference sequence). The CDR3 region has the DNA TGTGCCAGCAGCTTGGTTCCAGGGGGCAGGCGAGAGACCCAGTACTTC. Its translation: CASSLVPGGRRETQYF. Full variable domain (outside the CDR3, taken from reference TRBV5-4 and TRBJ2-5): ETGVTQSPTHLIKTRGQQVTLRCSSQSGHNTVSWYQQALGQGPQFIFQYYREEENGRGNFPPRFSGLQFPNYSSELNVNALELDDSALYLCASSLVPGGRRETQYFGPGTRLLVL.

A single count supports this clone. The CDR3 region is CASRRTSGAQTKNIQYF. The CDR3, as DNA: TGTGCCAGTAGAAGGACTAGTGGGGCCCAGACCAAAAACATTCAGTACTTC. The chain joins TRBV19 to TRBJ2-4, with 7 bases matching TRBD2. Per germline, CDR1 LNHDA and CDR2 SQIVND (reference sequence). The CDR3 sequence is 17 residues long. V lost 6 bases, J lost 2 bases, and 13 bases stayed unmatched.

The V and J genes are TRBV27 and TRBJ2-3; a weak D match, TRBD2 (6 bases). The CDR3 loop spans 14 amino acids. The germline gives CDR1 MNHEY, CDR2 SMNVEV (reference sequence). Trimming took 2 bases from V and 0 from J, leaving 6 bases between them. The CDR3 DNA sequence: TGTGCCAGCAGTTTAGCGGGGAGCACAGATACGCAGTATTTT. Amino acid sequence: CASSLAGSTDTQYF.

This clone was recorded a few times. The chain has TRBV4-1 and TRBJ2-5; possible D gene TRBD2, 5 bases. Trimming stripped 2 bases from V and 4 bases from J, with 17 bases between. Germline-derived CDR1 and CDR2 are MGHRA and YSYEKL. The CDR3 contains 16 residues. CDR3 nucleotide sequence: TGCGCCAGCAGCCAATCGACTACGGCGGTCTTAGAGACCCAGTACTTC. Its protein product is CASSQSTTAVLETQYF.

V is TRBV28 and J is TRBJ1-3; TRBD1 matches at 7 bases. The CDR3 totals 15 residues. V was pared by 2 bases and J by 3 bases, with 4 bases of the junction left unmatched. The germline V gene has CDR1 MDHEN and CDR2 SYDVKM. The DNA for the CDR3 is TGTGCCAGCAGTTTAGTCAGGGGGTTTGGAAACACCATATATTTT. Its translation: CASSLVRGFGNTIYF.

The chain recombines TRBV9 with TRBJ1-2; D is unclear. There are 14 residues in the CDR3. The V and J ends lost 0 bases and 4 bases respectively, with 10 bases between them. The V gene's germline CDR1 is SGDLS and CDR2 YYNGEE. CDR3 DNA sequence: TGTGCCAGCAGCGTAGCCGGTCCAACCTATGGCTACACCTTC. This encodes CASSVAGPTYGYTF.

This clone has only a few counts. This sequence joins TRBV12-3 or TRBV12-4 and TRBJ1-1; tentatively, D is TRBD1 (5 bases). This CDR3 is 13 amino acids long. Trimming took 6 bases from V and 0 from J, leaving 8 bases between them. CDR3 DNA: TGTGCCAGCAGGCGGGGGGTGAACACTGAAGCTTTCTTT. Protein product: CASRRGVNTEAFF.

The rearrangement joins TRBV19 to TRBJ2-7; maybe TRBD2 (8 bases). V lost 5 bases and J 1 base, leaving 18 bases between the germline ends. The V gene's germline CDR1 is LNHDA and CDR2 SQIVND (reference sequence). The CDR3 contains 16 residues. The CDR3 nucleotides are TGTGCCAGTAGTCCCGGGGGGGCAGGGGGATCCTACGAGCAGTACTTC. Protein product: CASSPGGAGGSYEQYF.

This clone was recorded once. The genes are TRBV7-9 and TRBJ1-2, with D perhaps matching TRBD1 (5 bases). V lost 1 base, J lost 4 bases, and 10 bases lay in between. Germline values: CDR1 SEHNR, CDR2 FQNEAQ (reference sequence). This CDR3 spans 14 amino acids. CDR3 DNA: TGTGCCAGCAGCTTAGGACAGTCCCCCTATGGCTACACCTTC. Protein sequence: CASSLGQSPYGYTF.

CDR3 in DNA: TGTGCCAGCAGCTTAGGCCTACCGGCAACTAATGAAAAACTGTTTTTT. Translating it yields CASSLGLPATNEKLFF. J is TRBJ1-4 and V is TRBV11-2; no definite D call. The CDR3 spans 16 residues. The V gene's germline CDR1 is SGHAT and CDR2 FQNNGV. The V and J ends lost 1 base and 0 bases respectively, with 9 bases between them.